This is a list of T cell receptor beta chains from one sample in a study of T cells in localized non-small cell lung cancer. Sequenced by immunoSEQ multiplex PCR; TCRdb stores in-frame clones only, minus some. The sample lists about 4,800 clones, approximately 35% occurring once. The specimen was lung tumor tissue, collected before any cancer treatment. The source of these receptors is a male donor aged 60 or over with stage III lung adenocarcinoma. Both conserved end residues are trimmed from each CDR3. Fields, in order: J gene, clone size, V gene, CDR3 protein. Only some rows state a clone size, as once, few, many or a class for expanded clones.

TRBJ1-3	medium-sized	TRBV11-3	ASSSGQSISGNTIY
TRBJ1-1	few	TRBV19	ASSPRARTEAF
TRBJ1-4	NA	TRBV9	ASSAGTVVNEKLF
TRBJ2-5	NA	TRBV6-8	ASSSGTETQY
TRBJ1-2	few	TRBV27	ASSPSTGFSNYGYT
TRBJ2-7	few	TRBV5-1	ASSLTGTSYEQY
TRBJ2-3	NA	TRBV19	ASSSRSGDTQY
TRBJ1-2	NA	TRBV29-1	SVEEGQGGYT
TRBJ1-5	NA	TRBV6-1	ASSEALWVSNQPQH
TRBJ1-1	NA	TRBV29-1	SVNRRQGHTEAF
TRBJ2-7	NA	TRBV10-1	ASSRGNEQY
TRBJ1-2	few	TRBV6-8	ASTQGRYGYT
TRBJ2-2	few	TRBV11-1	ASSLEVGLQNTGELF
TRBJ1-1	few	TRBV11-3	ASSLTPTGSTEAF
TRBJ2-2	few	TRBV6-8	ASKLAGGAEAGELF
TRBJ2-2	NA	TRBV19	ATSGRPGAGELF
TRBJ2-1	NA	TRBV28	ASSPVGGGPNNEQF
TRBJ2-2	NA	TRBV12-5	ASPRMGGELF
TRBJ2-7	few	TRBV19	ASSIAASSYEQY
TRBJ1-6	few	TRBV11-1	ASSPRAVNSPLH
TRBJ1-1	NA	TRBV23-1	ASSQPSMNTEAF
TRBJ2-7	NA	TRBV28	ASSSSGLATHYEQY
TRBJ1-1	NA	TRBV6-8	ASSDGVDTEAF
TRBJ2-7	once	TRBV25-1	ASSKTGRLSYEQY
TRBJ2-3	NA	TRBV19	ASRDWTASDTQY